The source of this T cell receptor beta chain is a study of OX40 agonist ivuxolimab in advanced cancers. Profiled with immunoSEQ multiplex PCR; TCRdb holds only in-frame clones, not every one. The sample holds about 33,000 clones, 65% to 75% seen once. Germline V gene data show CDR1 as MGHRA and CDR2 as YSYEKL. The CDR3 is 15 residues long. J gave up 1 base and V 0 bases, and 1 base lay outside the gene matches. This material consisted of CD4+ or CD8+ T cells sorted from blood, taken in a trial of the OX40 agonist ivuxolimab. The chain is built from TRBV4-1 and TRBJ2-7; 9 nucleotides align to TRBD2. The receptor's source is an adult with an advanced solid tumor such as melanoma, head and neck, liver or kidney cancer. The CDR3 here is CASSQDLAGSYEQYV. CDR3 DNA: TGCGCCAGCAGCCAAGATCTAGCGGGGTCCTACGAGCAGTACGTC.